This T cell receptor beta chain was found in a study of Ad26.COV2.S vaccination and SARS-CoV-2 variants. Treatment here: some 20 received Ad26.COV2.S at low or high dose, single or two shots; a few received placebo; per-sample allocation not given. On day 63 after the first injection, vaccine and placebo recipients gave samples. Germline V gives CDR1 MDHEN, CDR2 SYDVKM. Between the trimmed V and J ends, which lost 8 bases and 0 bases, there was a span of 6 bases. The CDR3 extends over 12 amino acids. About this clone itself: Other DNA sequences of this sample code for an identical CDR3.

The data were produced by immunoSEQ multiplex PCR, yet TCRdb's version contains in-frame clones alone and is incomplete. This sample has 400,000 to 450,000 clones; about nine tenths occur once, and the top ten carry 10% to 15%. The sample in question was peripheral blood, obtained in a trial of Ad26.COV2.S vaccine versus placebo. The receptor's source is a person between 18 and 65 years old who received the Ad26.COV2.S COVID-19 vaccine or a placebo. This chain links TRBV28 with TRBJ2-3; D is uncertain. The CDR3 nucleotides read TGTGCCAGCTCCCGGAGCACAGATACGCAGTATTTT. It encodes CASSRSTDTQYF.